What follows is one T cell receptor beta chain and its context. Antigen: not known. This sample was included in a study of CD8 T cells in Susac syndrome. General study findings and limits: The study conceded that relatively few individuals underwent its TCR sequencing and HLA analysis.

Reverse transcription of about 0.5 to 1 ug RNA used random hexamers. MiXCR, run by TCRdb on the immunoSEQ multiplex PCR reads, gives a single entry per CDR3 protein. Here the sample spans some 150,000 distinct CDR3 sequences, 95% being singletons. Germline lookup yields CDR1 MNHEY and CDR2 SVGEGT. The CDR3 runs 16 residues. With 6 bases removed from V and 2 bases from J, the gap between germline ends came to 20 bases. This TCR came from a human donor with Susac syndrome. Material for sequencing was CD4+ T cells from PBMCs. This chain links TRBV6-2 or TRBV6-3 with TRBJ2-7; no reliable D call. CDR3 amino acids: CASRTKPRKPTYEQYF. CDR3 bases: TGTGCCAGCAGAACAAAACCGCGGAAGCCCACCTACGAGCAGTACTTC.